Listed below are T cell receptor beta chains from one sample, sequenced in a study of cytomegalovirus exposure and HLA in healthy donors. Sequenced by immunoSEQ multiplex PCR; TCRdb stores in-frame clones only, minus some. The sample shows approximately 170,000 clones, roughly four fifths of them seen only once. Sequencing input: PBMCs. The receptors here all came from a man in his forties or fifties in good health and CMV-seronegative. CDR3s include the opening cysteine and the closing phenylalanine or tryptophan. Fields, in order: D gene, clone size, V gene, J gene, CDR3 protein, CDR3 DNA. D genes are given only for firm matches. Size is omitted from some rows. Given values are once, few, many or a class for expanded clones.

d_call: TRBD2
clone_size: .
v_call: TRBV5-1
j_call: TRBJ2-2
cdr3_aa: CASSSTSGSTLTGELFF
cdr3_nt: TGCGCCAGCAGCTCTACTAGCGGGAGCACCCTAACCGGGGAGCTGTTTTTT

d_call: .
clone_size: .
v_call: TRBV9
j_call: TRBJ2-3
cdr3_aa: CASSSGLGTQYF
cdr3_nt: TGTGCCAGCAGCTCTGGACTGGGTACGCAGTATTTT

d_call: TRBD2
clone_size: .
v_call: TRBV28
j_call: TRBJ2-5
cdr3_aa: CASGAGDLQETQYF
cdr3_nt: TGTGCCAGCGGGGCGGGAGACCTCCAAGAGACCCAGTACTTC

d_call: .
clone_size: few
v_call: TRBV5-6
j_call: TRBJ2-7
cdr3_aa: CASSLWGSTYEQYF
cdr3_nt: TGTGCCAGCAGCTTGTGGGGCAGCACCTACGAGCAGTACTTC

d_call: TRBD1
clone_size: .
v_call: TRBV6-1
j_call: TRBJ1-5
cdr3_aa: CASRGQGRQPQHF
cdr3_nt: TGTGCCAGCAGGGGACAGGGGCGACAGCCCCAGCATTTT

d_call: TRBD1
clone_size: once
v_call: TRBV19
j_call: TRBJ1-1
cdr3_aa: CASSSDRERTATQAFF
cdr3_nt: TGTGCCAGTAGTTCTGACAGGGAGAGGACCGCAACTCAAGCTTTCTTT

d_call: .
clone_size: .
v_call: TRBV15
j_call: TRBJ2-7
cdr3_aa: CATSRGRDSSYEQYF
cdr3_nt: TGTGCCACCAGCAGAGGCCGGGACTCGTCCTACGAGCAGTACTTC

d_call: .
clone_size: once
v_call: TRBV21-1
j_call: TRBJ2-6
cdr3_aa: CASSKLRTGESRGANVLTF
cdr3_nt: TGTGCCAGCAGCAAATTGAGGACAGGGGAATCAAGGGGGGCCAACGTCCTGACTTTC

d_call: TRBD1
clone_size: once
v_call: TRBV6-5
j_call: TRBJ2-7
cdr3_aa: CASGTGLYEQYF
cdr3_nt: TGTGCCAGTGGGACAGGGTTATACGAGCAGTACTTC

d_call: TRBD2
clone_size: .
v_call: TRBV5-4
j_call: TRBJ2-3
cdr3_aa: CASSLTTSGRSTDTQYF
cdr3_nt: TGTGCCAGCAGCTTAACAACTAGCGGGCGAAGCACAGATACGCAGTATTTT

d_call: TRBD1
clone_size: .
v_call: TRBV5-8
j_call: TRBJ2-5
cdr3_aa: CASSHRGQKREQYF
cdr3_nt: TGTGCCAGCAGCCATCGGGGACAGAAAAGGGAGCAGTACTTC

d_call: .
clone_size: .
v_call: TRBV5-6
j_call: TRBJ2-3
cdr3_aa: CASSFLADTQYF
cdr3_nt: TGTGCCAGCAGCTTCCTAGCGGATACGCAGTATTTT

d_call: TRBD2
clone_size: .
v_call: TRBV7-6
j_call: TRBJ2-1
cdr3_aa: CASSPRRTSGRAFSDEQFF
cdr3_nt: TGTGCCAGCAGCCCGAGGAGGACTAGCGGGAGGGCCTTTAGCGATGAGCAGTTCTTC

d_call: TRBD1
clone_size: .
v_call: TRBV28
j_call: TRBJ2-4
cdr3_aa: CASGGQGESWNIQYF
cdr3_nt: TGTGCCAGCGGGGGACAGGGGGAATCATGGAACATTCAGTACTTC

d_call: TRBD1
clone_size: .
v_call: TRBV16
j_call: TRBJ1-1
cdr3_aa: CASSDSIPGTVNTEAFF
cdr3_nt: TGTGCCAGCAGCGATTCAATTCCCGGGACAGTGAACACTGAAGCTTTCTTT

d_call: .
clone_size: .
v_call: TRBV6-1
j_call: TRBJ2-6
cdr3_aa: CASSEVFSGANVLTF
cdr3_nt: TGTGCCAGCAGTGAAGTATTCTCTGGGGCCAACGTCCTGACTTTC

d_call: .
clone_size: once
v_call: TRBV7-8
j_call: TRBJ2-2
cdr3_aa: CASSFGGTGELFF
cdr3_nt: TGTGCCAGCAGCTTTGGGGGGACCGGGGAGCTGTTTTTT

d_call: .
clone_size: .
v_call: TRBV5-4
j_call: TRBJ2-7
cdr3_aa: CASSLVSSYEQYF
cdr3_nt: TGTGCCAGCAGCTTGGTATCCTCCTACGAGCAGTACTTC

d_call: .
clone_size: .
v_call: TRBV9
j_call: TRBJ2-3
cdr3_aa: CASSVVGGTGTDTQYF
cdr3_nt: TGTGCCAGCAGCGTAGTTGGAGGAACCGGCACAGATACGCAGTATTTT

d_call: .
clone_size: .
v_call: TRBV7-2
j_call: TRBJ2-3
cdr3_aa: CASSLNLIGTQYF
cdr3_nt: TGTGCCAGCAGCTTAAACTTGATTGGTACGCAGTATTTT

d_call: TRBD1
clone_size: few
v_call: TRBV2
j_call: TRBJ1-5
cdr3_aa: CASRRQGGSNQPQHF
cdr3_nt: TGTGCCAGCAGGAGACAGGGTGGAAGCAATCAGCCCCAGCATTTT

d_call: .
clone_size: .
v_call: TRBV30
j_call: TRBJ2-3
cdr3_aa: CAWGEGVSTDTQYF
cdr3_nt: TGTGCCTGGGGTGAAGGGGTTAGCACAGATACGCAGTATTTT

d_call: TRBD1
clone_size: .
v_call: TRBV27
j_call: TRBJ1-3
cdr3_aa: CASSWGTGAGNTIYF
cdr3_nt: TGTGCCAGCAGTTGGGGGACAGGGGCTGGAAACACCATATATTTT

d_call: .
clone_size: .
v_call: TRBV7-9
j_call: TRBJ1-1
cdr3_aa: CASSSVEYVRTEAFF
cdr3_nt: TGTGCCAGCAGCTCAGTTGAATACGTACGCACTGAAGCTTTCTTT

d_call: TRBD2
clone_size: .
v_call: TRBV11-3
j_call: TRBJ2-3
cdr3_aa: CASSLGLAGGTDTQYF
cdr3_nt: TGTGCCAGCAGCTTGGGACTAGCGGGAGGAACAGATACGCAGTATTTT

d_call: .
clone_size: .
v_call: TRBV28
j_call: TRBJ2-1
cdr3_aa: CASSLWTGSYNEQFF
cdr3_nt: TGTGCCAGCAGTTTATGGACAGGATCCTACAATGAGCAGTTCTTC

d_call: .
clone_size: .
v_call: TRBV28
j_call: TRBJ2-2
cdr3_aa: CASSLLRGNTGELFF
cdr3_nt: TGTGCCAGCAGTTTATTAAGGGGGAACACCGGGGAGCTGTTTTTT

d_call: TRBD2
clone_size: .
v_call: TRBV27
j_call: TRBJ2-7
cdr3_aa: CASSLQTGSRVAGVGEQYF
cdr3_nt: TGTGCCAGCAGTTTACAGACAGGCTCGAGAGTAGCGGGAGTGGGTGAGCAGTACTTC

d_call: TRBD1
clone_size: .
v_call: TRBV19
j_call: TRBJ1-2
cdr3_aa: CASSAGTGGSGYTF
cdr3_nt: TGTGCCAGTAGTGCCGGGACAGGGGGCTCTGGCTACACCTTC

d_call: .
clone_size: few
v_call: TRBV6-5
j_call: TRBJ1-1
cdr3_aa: CASSYSGHPGTEAFF
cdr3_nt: TGTGCCAGCAGTTACTCGGGACACCCTGGCACTGAAGCTTTCTTT

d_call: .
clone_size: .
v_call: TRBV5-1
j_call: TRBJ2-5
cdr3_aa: CASSVNQETQYF
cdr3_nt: TGCGCCAGCAGCGTCAACCAAGAGACCCAGTACTTC